This T cell receptor beta chain was profiled in a study of T cells after posttransplantation cyclophosphamide. The study's findings and limits: Tissue-infiltrating T cells from skin or gut overlapped little with blood T cells. TRB clonality was highly associated with recipient CMV seropositivity and reactivation. Donor CD8+ memory clones often dominated recipient blood repertoires at later times.

Remarks on this clone: Antigen specificity is unknown.

Methotrexate plus calcineurin inhibitor accompanied controls' myeloablative marrow transplants; sampling was 1 year later. This table comes from immunoSEQ multiplex PCR, and its TCRdb copy is limited to in-frame clones, with some not included. Of about 4,700 clones detected, around 66% appear once; the ten largest clones hold 53%. CDR3 size: 15 residues. Trimming cost V 2 bases and J 5 bases; bases outside gene matches: 7. The germline V gene has CDR1 MGHRA and CDR2 YSYEKL. The sample in question was PBMCs, obtained 300 to 330 days after allogeneic stem cell transplant with calcineurin inhibitor and methotrexate. The receptor was isolated from a female patient in her fifties or sixties who received an allogeneic stem cell transplant from an unrelated donor, was CMV-positive, and had acute and chronic GVHD. Some of these T cells may belong to the graft donor. The chain is built from TRBV4-1 and TRBJ2-3; 7 positions match TRBD1. The CDR3 bases are TGCGCCAGCAGCCAATGGGAGACAGGGCGAGATACGCAGTATTTT. It codes for CASSQWETGRDTQYF.